This TCR beta chain came from a study of blood T cell repertoires in COVID-19. The CDR3 loop spans 15 amino acids. The V end lost 0 bases, the J end lost 4 bases, and 13 bases lay between the germline ends. Germline V gives CDR1 SGDLS, CDR2 YYNGEE. Libraries were prepared by immunoSEQ multiplex PCR; TCRdb keeps only in-frame clonotypes and omits some of them. The sample contains fewer than 450,000 clones, approximately 88% of which appear only once. The chain recombines TRBV9 with TRBJ1-2; maybe TRBD1 (6 bases). This clonotype originated in a woman between 50 and 59 years old with COVID-19, enrolled during active disease. The sample comprised peripheral blood. The CDR3 DNA sequence: TGTGCCAGCAGCGTAGAGGGACACCCAGGCTATGGCTACACCTTC. This codes for CASSVEGHPGYGYTF.